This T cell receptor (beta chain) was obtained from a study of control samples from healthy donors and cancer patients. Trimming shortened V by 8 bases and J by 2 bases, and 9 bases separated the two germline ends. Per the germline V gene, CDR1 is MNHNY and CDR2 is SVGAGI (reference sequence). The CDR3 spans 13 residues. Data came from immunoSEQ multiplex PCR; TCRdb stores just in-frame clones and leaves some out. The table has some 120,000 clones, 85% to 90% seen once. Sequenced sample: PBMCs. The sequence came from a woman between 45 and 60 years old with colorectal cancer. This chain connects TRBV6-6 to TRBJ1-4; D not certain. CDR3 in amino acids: CASSGTTNEKLFF. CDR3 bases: TGTGCCAGCTCGGGTACCACTAATGAAAAACTGTTTTTT.